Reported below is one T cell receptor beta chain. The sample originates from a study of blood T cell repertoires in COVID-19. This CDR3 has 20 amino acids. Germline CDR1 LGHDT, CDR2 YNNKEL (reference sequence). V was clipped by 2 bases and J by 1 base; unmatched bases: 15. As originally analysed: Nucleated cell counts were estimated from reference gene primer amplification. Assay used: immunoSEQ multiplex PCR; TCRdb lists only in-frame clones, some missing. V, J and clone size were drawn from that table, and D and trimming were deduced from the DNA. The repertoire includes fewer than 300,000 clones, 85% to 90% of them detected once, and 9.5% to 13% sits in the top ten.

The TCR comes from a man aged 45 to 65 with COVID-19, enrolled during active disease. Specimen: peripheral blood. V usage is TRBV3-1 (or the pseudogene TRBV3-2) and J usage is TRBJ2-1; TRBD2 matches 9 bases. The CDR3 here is CASSQFRGSREGRSYNEQFF. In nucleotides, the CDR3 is TGTGCCAGCAGCCAATTCAGGGGCTCGCGGGAGGGCCGGTCCTACAATGAGCAGTTCTTC.